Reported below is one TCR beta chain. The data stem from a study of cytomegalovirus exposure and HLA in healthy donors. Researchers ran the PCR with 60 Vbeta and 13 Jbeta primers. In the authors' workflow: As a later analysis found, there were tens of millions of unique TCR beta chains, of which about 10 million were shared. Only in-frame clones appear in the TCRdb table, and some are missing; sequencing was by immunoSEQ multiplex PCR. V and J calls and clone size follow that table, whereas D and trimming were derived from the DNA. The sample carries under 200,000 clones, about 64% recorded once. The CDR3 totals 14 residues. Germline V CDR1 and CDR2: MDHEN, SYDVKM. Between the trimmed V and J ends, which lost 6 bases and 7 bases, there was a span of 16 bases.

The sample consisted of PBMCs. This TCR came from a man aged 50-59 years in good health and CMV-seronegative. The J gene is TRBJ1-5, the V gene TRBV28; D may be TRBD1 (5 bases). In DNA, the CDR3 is TGTGCCAGCAGCCCGGGTCAGGGAAAACAGCCCCAGCATTTT. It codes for CASSPGQGKQPQHF.